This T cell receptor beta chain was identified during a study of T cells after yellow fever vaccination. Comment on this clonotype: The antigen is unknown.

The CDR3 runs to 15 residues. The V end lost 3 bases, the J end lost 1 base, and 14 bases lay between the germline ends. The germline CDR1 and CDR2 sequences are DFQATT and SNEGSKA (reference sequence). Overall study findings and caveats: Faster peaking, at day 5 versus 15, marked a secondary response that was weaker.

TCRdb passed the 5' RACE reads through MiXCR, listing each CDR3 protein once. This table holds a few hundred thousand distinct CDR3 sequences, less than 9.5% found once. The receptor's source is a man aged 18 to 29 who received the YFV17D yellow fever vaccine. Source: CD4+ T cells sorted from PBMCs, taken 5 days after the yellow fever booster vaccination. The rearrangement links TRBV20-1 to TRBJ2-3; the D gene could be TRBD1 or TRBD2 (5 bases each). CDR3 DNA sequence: TGCAGTGCTAGGGTAGCTACGGGGCGCACAGATACGCAGTATTTT. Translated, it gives CSARVATGRTDTQYF.